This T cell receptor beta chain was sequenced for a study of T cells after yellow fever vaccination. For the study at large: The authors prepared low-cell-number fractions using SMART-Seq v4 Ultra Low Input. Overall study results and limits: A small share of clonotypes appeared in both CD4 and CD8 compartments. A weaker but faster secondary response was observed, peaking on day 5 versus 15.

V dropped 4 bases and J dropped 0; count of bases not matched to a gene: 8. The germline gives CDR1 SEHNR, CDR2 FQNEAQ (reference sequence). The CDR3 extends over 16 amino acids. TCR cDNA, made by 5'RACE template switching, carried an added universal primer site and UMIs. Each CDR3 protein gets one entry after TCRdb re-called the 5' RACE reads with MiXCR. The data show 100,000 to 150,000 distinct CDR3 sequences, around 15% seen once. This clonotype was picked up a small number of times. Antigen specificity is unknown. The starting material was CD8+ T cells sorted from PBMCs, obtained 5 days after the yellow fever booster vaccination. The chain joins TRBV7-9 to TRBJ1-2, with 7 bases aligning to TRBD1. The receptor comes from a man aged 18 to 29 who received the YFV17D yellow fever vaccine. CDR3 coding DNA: TGTGCCAGCAGCTCAAGTACAGGGGCCCCTAACTATGGCTACACCTTC. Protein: CASSSSTGAPNYGYTF.